Listed below are T cell receptor beta chains from one sample, sequenced in a study of cytomegalovirus exposure and HLA in healthy donors. Some clones are missing from TCRdb's copy, which holds only in-frame ones; the method was immunoSEQ multiplex PCR. The table lists about 170,000 clones, approximately 67% of them singletons. Sequences were obtained from PBMCs. The receptor source for this set is a man in his forties in good health and CMV-seronegative. CDR3s include the opening cysteine and the closing phenylalanine or tryptophan. D genes are given only for firm matches. Not all rows give a size; the values are once, few, many and, for expanded clones, a class.

DNA,CDR3,D,J,V,size
TGTGCCAGCAGCTTAGTGGCGGGGGCAGGGTACAATGAGCAGTTCTTC,CASSLVAGAGYNEQFF,-,TRBJ2-1,TRBV11-2,-
TGTGCCAGCTCACCAGTAATTCCAGGGTTGGGGGAGACCCAGTACTTC,CASSPVIPGLGETQYF,-,TRBJ2-5,TRBV18,-
TGCGCCAGCAGCTTGGAGGTAGCGGGAACAGATACGCAGTATTTT,CASSLEVAGTDTQYF,TRBD2,TRBJ2-3,TRBV5-1,-
TGTGCCAGCAGTGGCCTGTACCGCTCCTCGGATGGCTACACCTTC,CASSGLYRSSDGYTF,-,TRBJ1-2,TRBV2,-
TGTGCCAGCAGCAAAGTGGACAGGGACAGATTCTACTATGGCTACACCTTC,CASSKVDRDRFYYGYTF,-,TRBJ1-2,TRBV21-1,-
TGTGCCAGCAGCCCCCGACTAGAGACCTCCGAGCAGTACTTC,CASSPRLETSEQYF,-,TRBJ2-7,TRBV9,-
TGTGCCATCAGTGATTCGGAGCAAGAGACCCAGTACTTC,CAISDSEQETQYF,-,TRBJ2-5,TRBV10-3,-
TGTGCCAGCACCCAGGGTGAGAATTCACCCCTCCACTTT,CASTQGENSPLHF,-,TRBJ1-6,TRBV6-4,few
TGCGCCAGCAGCCAGAAGGGAGCGGGAGCACGGGAGACCCAGTACTTC,CASSQKGAGARETQYF,TRBD2,TRBJ2-5,TRBV4-1,-
TGTGCCAGCACCTGGGGTAGCGGGGACCGAGTCTCAGATACGCAGTATTTT,CASTWGSGDRVSDTQYF,TRBD2,TRBJ2-3,TRBV28,-
TGCAGCGTGATTGAGAGAGGGACAAAAGAGACCCAGTACTTC,CSVIERGTKETQYF,-,TRBJ2-5,TRBV29-1,few
TGTGCCAGCACTCTACTAGGCCCACTCGTTTCCCAAGAGACCCAGTACTTC,CASTLLGPLVSQETQYF,-,TRBJ2-5,TRBV7-9,-
TGCGCCAGCAGCCCGGAACAGGGGGCCATCGGGGAGCTGTTTTTT,CASSPEQGAIGELFF,TRBD1,TRBJ2-2,TRBV5-1,-
TGCGCCAGCAGCAAAGAGGGGCCCAGGAACACTGAAGCTTTCTTT,CASSKEGPRNTEAFF,-,TRBJ1-1,TRBV4-1,-
TGCGCCAGCAGCCCCGGGACAAGCACGAACACTGAAGCTTTCTTT,CASSPGTSTNTEAFF,-,TRBJ1-1,TRBV5-1,few